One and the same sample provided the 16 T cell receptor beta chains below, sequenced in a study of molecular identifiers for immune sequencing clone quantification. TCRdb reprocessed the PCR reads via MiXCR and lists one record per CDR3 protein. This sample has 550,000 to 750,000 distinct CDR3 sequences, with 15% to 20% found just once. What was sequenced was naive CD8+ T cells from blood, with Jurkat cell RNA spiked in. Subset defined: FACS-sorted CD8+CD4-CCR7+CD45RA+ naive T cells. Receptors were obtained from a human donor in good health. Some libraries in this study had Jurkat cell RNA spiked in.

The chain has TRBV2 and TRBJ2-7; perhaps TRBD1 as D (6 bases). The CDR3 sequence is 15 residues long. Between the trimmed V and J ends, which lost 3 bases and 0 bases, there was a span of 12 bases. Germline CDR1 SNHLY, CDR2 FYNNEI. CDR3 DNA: TGTGCCAGCAGTGACCCGGGACACAACTCCTACGAGCAGTACTTC. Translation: CASSDPGHNSYEQYF.

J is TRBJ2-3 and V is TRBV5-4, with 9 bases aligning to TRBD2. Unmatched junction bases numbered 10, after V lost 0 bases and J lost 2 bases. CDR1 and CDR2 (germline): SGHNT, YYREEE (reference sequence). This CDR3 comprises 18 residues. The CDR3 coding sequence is TGTGCCAGCAGCTTGGATCTAGCGGGGCCCTCCTTCACAGATACGCAGTATTTT. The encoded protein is CASSLDLAGPSFTDTQYF. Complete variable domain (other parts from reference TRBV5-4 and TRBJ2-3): ETGVTQSPTHLIKTRGQQVTLRCSSQSGHNTVSWYQQALGQGPQFIFQYYREEENGRGNFPPRFSGLQFPNYSSELNVNALELDDSALYLCASSLDLAGPSFTDTQYFGPGTRLTVL.

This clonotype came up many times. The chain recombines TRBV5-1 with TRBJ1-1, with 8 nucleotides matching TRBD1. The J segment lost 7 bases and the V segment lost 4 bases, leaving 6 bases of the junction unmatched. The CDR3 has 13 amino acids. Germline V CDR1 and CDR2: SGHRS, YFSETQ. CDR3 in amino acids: CASSLSGGGEAFF. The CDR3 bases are TGCGCCAGCAGCCTCTCAGGGGGCGGTGAAGCTTTCTTT.

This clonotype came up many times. The CDR3 spells CASSPKGGLFVLTF. Written as DNA, the CDR3 is TGTGCCAGCAGTCCAAAAGGGGGGCTATTCGTCCTGACTTTC. This sequence joins TRBV6-2 or TRBV6-3 and TRBJ2-6; possibly TRBD1 or TRBD2 for D (6 bases each). The germline V gene has CDR1 MNHEY and CDR2 SVGEGT. The CDR3 is made up of 14 amino acids. The V end was cut by 5 bases, the J end by 12 bases, with 17 bases between.

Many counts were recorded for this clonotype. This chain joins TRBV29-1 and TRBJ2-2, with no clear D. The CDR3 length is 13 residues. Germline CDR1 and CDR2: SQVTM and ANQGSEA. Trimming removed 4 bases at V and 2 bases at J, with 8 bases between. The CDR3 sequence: CSVVPTNTGELFF. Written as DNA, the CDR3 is TGCAGCGTTGTTCCCACAAACACCGGGGAGCTGTTTTTT.

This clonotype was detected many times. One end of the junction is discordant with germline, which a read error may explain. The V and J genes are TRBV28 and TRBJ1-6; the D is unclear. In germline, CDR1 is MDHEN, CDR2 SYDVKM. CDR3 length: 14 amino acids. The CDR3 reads CASSTHLLESPPHF. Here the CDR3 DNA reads TGTGCCAGCAGTACCCATCTGCTAGAATCGCCCCCCCACTTT.

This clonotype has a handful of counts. The CDR3 DNA follows: TGTGCCACCAGCAGGACAGGGCACACCGGGGAGCTGTTTTTT. Its protein is CATSRTGHTGELFF. The chain is built from TRBV15 and TRBJ2-2; 7 nucleotides agree with TRBD1. In germline, CDR1 is LNHNV, CDR2 YYDKDF (reference sequence). The CDR3 covers 14 residues. J was trimmed by 3 bases and V by 3 bases; bases with no gene match: 1. Based on the CDR3 plus reference TRBV15 and TRBJ2-2, the full variable domain is DAMVIQNPRYQVTQFGKPVTLSCSQTLNHNVMYWYQQKSSQAPKLLFHYYDKDFNNEADTPDNFQSRRPNTSFCFLDIRSPGLGDTAMYLCATSRTGHTGELFFGEGSRLTVL.

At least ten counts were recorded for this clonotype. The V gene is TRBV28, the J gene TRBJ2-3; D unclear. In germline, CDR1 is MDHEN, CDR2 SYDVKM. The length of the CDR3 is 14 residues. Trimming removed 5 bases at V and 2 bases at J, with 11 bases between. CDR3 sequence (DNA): TGTGCCAGCAGTCCGTACCGAATCACAGATACGCAGTATTTT. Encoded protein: CASSPYRITDTQYF.

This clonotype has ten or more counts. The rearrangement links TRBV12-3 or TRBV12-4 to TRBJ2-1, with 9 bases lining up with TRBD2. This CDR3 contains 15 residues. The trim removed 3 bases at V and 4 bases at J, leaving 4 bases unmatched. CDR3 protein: CASSFSGSAYNEQFF. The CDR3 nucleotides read TGTGCCAGCAGTTTTAGCGGGAGTGCGTACAATGAGCAGTTCTTC.

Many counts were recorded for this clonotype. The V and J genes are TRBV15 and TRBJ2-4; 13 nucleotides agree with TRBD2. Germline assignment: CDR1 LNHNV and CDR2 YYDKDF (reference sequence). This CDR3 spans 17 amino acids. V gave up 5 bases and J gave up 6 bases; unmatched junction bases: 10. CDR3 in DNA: TGTGCCACCAGCCCCTGGACTAGCGGGAGTCTAAGAAACATTCAGTACTTC. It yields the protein CATSPWTSGSLRNIQYF.

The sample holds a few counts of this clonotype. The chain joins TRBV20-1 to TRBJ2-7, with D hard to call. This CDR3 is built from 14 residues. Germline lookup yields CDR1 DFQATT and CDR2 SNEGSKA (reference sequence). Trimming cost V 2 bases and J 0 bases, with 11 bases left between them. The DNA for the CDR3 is TGCAGTGCTAGATCCGATTTAATCTCCTACGAGCAGTACTTC. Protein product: CSARSDLISYEQYF.

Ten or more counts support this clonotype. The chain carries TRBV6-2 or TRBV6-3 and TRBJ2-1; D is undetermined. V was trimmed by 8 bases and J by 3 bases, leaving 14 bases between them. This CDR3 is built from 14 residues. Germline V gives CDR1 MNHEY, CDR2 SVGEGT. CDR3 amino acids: CASGSLVYYNEQFF. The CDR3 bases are TGTGCCAGCGGCTCTTTGGTATACTACAATGAGCAGTTCTTC.

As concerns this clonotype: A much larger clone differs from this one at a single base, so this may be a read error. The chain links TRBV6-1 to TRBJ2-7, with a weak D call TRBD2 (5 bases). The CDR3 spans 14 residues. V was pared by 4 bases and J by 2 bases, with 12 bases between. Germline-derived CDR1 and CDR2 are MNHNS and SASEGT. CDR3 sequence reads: CASSVLDFPYEQYF. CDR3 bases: TGTGCCAGCAGTGTATTGGACTTCCCCTACGAGCAGTACTTC.

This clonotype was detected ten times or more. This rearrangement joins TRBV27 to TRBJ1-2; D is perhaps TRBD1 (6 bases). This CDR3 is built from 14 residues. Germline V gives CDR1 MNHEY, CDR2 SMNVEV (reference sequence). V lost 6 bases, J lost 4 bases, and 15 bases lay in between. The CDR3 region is CASSTQGQLYGYTF. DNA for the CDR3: TGTGCCAGCAGCACTCAAGGACAGCTCTATGGCTACACCTTC.

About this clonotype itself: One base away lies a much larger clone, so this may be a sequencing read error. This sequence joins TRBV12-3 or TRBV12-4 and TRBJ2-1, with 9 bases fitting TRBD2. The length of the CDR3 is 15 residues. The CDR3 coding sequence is TGTGCCAGCAGTTTCGGGACTAGCAATACGGGGGAGCAGTCCTTC. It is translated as CASSFGTSNTGEQSF.

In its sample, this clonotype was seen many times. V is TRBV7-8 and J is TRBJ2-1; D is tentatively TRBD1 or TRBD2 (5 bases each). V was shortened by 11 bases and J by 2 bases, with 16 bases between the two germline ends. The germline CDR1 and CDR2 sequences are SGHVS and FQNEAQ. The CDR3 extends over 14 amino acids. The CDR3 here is CAGGTGPTYNEQFF. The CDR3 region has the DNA TGTGCCGGTGGGACGGGTCCTACCTACAATGAGCAGTTCTTC.